Below are 5 T cell receptor beta chains sequenced from a single sample in a study of T cells in women clearing cervical HPV infection. Method: immunoSEQ multiplex PCR; TCRdb's copy keeps in-frame clones and lacks some. This sample's table has fewer than 30,000 clones. The sample consisted of blood buffy coat. The source of these receptors is a woman aged 18-70 years with a cervical HPV16 infection that either progressed to CIN3+ or cleared (not recorded which).

About this clone itself: From the germline J gene comes the end of the CDR3, since the read stops 3 residues before it. This chain uses TRBV30 with TRBJ2-2, with 7 nucleotides matching TRBD1. Germline lookup yields CDR1 GTSNPN and CDR2 SVGIG (reference sequence). Unmatched junction bases numbered 3, after V lost 0 bases and J lost 5 bases. The CDR3 runs to 14 residues. The sequenced part of the CDR3 DNA is TGTGCCTGGAGTGTAAGGGGGCGGACCGGGGAG. Translating it yields CAWSVRGRTGE. The complete CDR3 sequence is CAWSVRGRTGELFF.

A note on this clone: Sequencing ends 3 residues short of the CDR3 end; the germline J gene provides the rest. The rearrangement links TRBV10-3 to TRBJ1-5; D possibly corresponds to TRBD1 (6 bases). From germline, CDR1 is ENHRY and CDR2 SYGVKD. Trimming took off 7 bases at V and 4 bases at J, with 11 bases between the two ends. This CDR3 is 13 amino acids long. The CDR3 here is CAINGGGNQPQHF. CDR3 DNA, as far as it was read: TGTGCCATCAATGGGGGCGGTAATCAGCCC.

As to this clone: Sequencing ends 3 residues short of the CDR3 end; the germline J gene provides the rest. V is TRBV29-1 and J is TRBJ1-5; a possible D gene is TRBD1 (6 bases). The CDR3 has 13 residues. Trimming removed 5 bases at V and 5 bases at J, with 13 bases between. Per germline, CDR1 SQVTM and CDR2 ANQGSEA. The sequenced CDR3 bases are TGCAGCGTTTCCCGACAGGAGGATCAGCCC. Its protein product is CSVSRQEDQP. The CDR3, in full, reads CSVSRQEDQPQHF.

With respect to this clone: The DNA ends 3 residues before the CDR3 does, and the rest of the CDR3 is filled in from the germline J gene. The chain has TRBV13 and TRBJ1-1, with a possible D match to TRBD1 (6 bases). CDR1 is PRHDT and CDR2 is FYEKMQ in the germline V gene (reference sequence). The CDR3 is 15 residues long. Trimming cost V 0 bases and J 1 base, with 9 bases left between them. The covered CDR3 bases are TGTGCCAGCAGCTTAGGCCGGGGGGCGAACACTGAA. Translating gives CASSLGRGANTE. The whole CDR3 is CASSLGRGANTEAFF.

On this clone: From the germline J gene comes the end of the CDR3, since the read stops 3 residues before it. The chain couples TRBV19 to TRBJ1-5, with a weak D call TRBD1 (6 bases). V shed 3 bases and J shed 3 bases, with 9 bases lying between them. This CDR3 region has 14 residues. Germline V gene data show CDR1 as LNHDA and CDR2 as SQIVND (reference sequence). The sequenced CDR3 bases are TGTGCCAGTAGTATTCAGGGGACCAATCAGCCC. Translated, it gives CASSIQGTNQP. The whole CDR3 protein reads CASSIQGTNQPQHF.